This T cell receptor (beta chain) was found in a study of beta chain features in type 1 diabetes. Study context: In age, gender and cell yields, patients were similar to healthy donors. The study's findings and limits: Within each of all four CD4+ subsets, Type 1 diabetes patients had TCRB CDR3s that were moderately but significantly shorter. Healthy donors had naive, central memory and Treg TCRB repertoires that appeared less similar than those seen among patients.

This clone was counted ten times or more. Its antigen remains unidentified. A sort by CD45RO/CCR7/CD25/CD127/CD95/CD27 yielded CD4+ naive, central memory, regulatory and stem cell-like memory cells. Sorted populations were all over 95% pure. This CDR3 has 13 residues. Between the trimmed V and J ends, which lost 0 bases and 10 bases, there was a span of 8 bases. Germline CDR1 is SGHKS and CDR2 is YYEKEE (reference sequence). As every portion of the isolated RNA was reverse transcribed, the sequencing read expressed TCRB transcripts. The data were produced by immunoSEQ multiplex PCR, yet TCRdb's version contains in-frame clones alone and is incomplete. Of some 190,000 clones in the sample, roughly 7.1% were seen once.

The chain is built from TRBV5-5 and TRBJ1-6; D gene ambiguous. Sequences were obtained from central memory CD4+ T cells from blood. This sequence was found in a woman aged 35 to 49 with type 1 diabetes. The CDR3 DNA is TGTGCCAGCAGCTTGGAGGCAGGCTCACCCCTCCACTTT. Translating it yields CASSLEAGSPLHF.